Listed below are T cell receptor beta chains from one sample, sequenced in a study of blood T cell repertoires in COVID-19. The method was immunoSEQ multiplex PCR; TCRdb's version includes in-frame clones alone and lacks a portion of them. Altogether around 200,000 clones are present, around 83% being singletons, with the ten largest covering 2.9%. Sequencing was performed on peripheral blood. These receptor sequences come from a man between 50 and 59 years old with active or convalescent COVID-19. Each CDR3 is given with its conserved first and last residue. The D gene is left open where the match is weak. The listing skips clone size in some rows; elsewhere it reads once, few, many or a size class.

cdr3_aa: CAGTVAEAFF; cdr3_nt: TGTGCCGGTACGGTGGCTGAAGCTTTCTTT; j_call: TRBJ1-1; clone_size: many; d_call: .; v_call: TRBV6-5
cdr3_aa: CASSPRGLAEAFF; cdr3_nt: TGTGCCAGCAGCCCAAGGGGACTCGCTGAAGCTTTCTTT; j_call: TRBJ1-1; clone_size: .; d_call: .; v_call: TRBV11-2
cdr3_aa: CASSHTTGGVGYTF; cdr3_nt: TGTGCCAGTAGTCATACGACAGGGGGTGTTGGCTACACCTTC; j_call: TRBJ1-2; clone_size: .; d_call: TRBD1; v_call: TRBV19
cdr3_aa: CASSYSKGGRNYGYTF; cdr3_nt: TGTGCCAGCAGTTACTCGAAAGGGGGCCGGAACTATGGCTACACCTTC; j_call: TRBJ1-2; clone_size: .; d_call: TRBD1; v_call: TRBV6-5
cdr3_aa: CAISESTDVSYEQYF; cdr3_nt: TGTGCCATCAGTGAGTCGACAGACGTTTCCTACGAGCAGTACTTC; j_call: TRBJ2-7; clone_size: .; d_call: .; v_call: TRBV10-3
cdr3_aa: CASSQVTGGREQYF; cdr3_nt: TGTGCCAGCTCACAGGTGACAGGGGGTCGGGAGCAGTACTTC; j_call: TRBJ2-7; clone_size: .; d_call: TRBD1; v_call: TRBV18
cdr3_aa: CASSVGLAGGSDTQYF; cdr3_nt: TGTGCCAGCAGCGTGGGCCTAGCGGGGGGGTCAGATACGCAGTATTTT; j_call: TRBJ2-3; clone_size: .; d_call: TRBD2; v_call: TRBV9
cdr3_aa: CASSLGTSSGGTPYEQYF; cdr3_nt: TGTGCCAGCAGCTTAGGTACGAGTAGCGGGGGAACTCCCTACGAGCAGTACTTC; j_call: TRBJ2-7; clone_size: .; d_call: TRBD2; v_call: TRBV11-2
cdr3_aa: CASSESEASSYNEQFF; cdr3_nt: TGCGCCAGCAGTGAGTCCGAGGCAAGCTCCTACAATGAGCAGTTCTTC; j_call: TRBJ2-1; clone_size: .; d_call: .; v_call: TRBV10-1
cdr3_aa: CASTTGGAEAFF; cdr3_nt: TGTGCCTCAACAACCGGGGGGGCTGAAGCTTTCTTT; j_call: TRBJ1-1; clone_size: few; d_call: .; v_call: TRBV30
cdr3_aa: CAWTASGLGYGYTF; cdr3_nt: TGTGCCTGGACTGCCTCGGGGTTGGGGTATGGCTACACCTTC; j_call: TRBJ1-2; clone_size: .; d_call: .; v_call: TRBV30
cdr3_aa: CASSLGDFNYGYTF; cdr3_nt: TGTGCCAGCAGCTTGGGAGATTTTAACTATGGCTACACCTTC; j_call: TRBJ1-2; clone_size: .; d_call: .; v_call: TRBV5-6
cdr3_aa: CASSEGTGGVTEAFF; cdr3_nt: TGTGCCAGCAGTGAAGGGACAGGGGGCGTCACTGAAGCTTTCTTT; j_call: TRBJ1-1; clone_size: .; d_call: TRBD1; v_call: TRBV2
cdr3_aa: CASSQDPPTSPNNEQFF; cdr3_nt: TGTGCCAGCAGCCAAGATCCCCCGACTAGCCCGAACAATGAGCAGTTCTTC; j_call: TRBJ2-1; clone_size: .; d_call: TRBD2; v_call: TRBV4-2
cdr3_aa: CATSVLGQGILSGGYTF; cdr3_nt: TGTGCCACCAGCGTTCTCGGACAGGGTATTCTTTCGGGTGGCTACACCTTC; j_call: TRBJ1-2; clone_size: .; d_call: TRBD1; v_call: TRBV15
cdr3_aa: CASSLGTSGSGTDTQYF; cdr3_nt: TGTGCCAGCAGCTTAGGGACTAGCGGGAGCGGCACAGATACGCAGTATTTT; j_call: TRBJ2-3; clone_size: .; d_call: TRBD2; v_call: TRBV7-3
cdr3_aa: CASSPTGSGYQPQHF; cdr3_nt: TGCGCCAGCAGCCCAACAGGGTCCGGCTATCAGCCCCAGCATTTT; j_call: TRBJ1-5; clone_size: .; d_call: .; v_call: TRBV4-1
cdr3_aa: CASSSLTGWDTEAFF; cdr3_nt: TGTGCCAGCAGTTCCTTGACAGGGTGGGACACTGAAGCTTTCTTT; j_call: TRBJ1-1; clone_size: few; d_call: TRBD1; v_call: TRBV28
cdr3_aa: CASSLKATDFNEKLFF; cdr3_nt: TGTGCCAGCAGCCTAAAAGCGACGGACTTTAATGAAAAACTGTTTTTT; j_call: TRBJ1-4; clone_size: once; d_call: .; v_call: TRBV4-2
cdr3_aa: CASSTPVGLNTGELFF; cdr3_nt: TGTGCCAGCAGCACCCCCGTGGGACTTAACACCGGGGAGCTGTTTTTT; j_call: TRBJ2-2; clone_size: .; d_call: .; v_call: TRBV9
cdr3_aa: CASSLQGTGYNSPLHF; cdr3_nt: TGTGCCAGCAGTTTACAGGGGACCGGGTATAATTCACCCCTCCACTTT; j_call: TRBJ1-6; clone_size: .; d_call: TRBD1; v_call: TRBV6-5
cdr3_aa: CASSKSSGGAKDTQYF; cdr3_nt: TGTGCCAGTAGTAAATCTAGCGGGGGGGCAAAAGATACGCAGTATTTT; j_call: TRBJ2-3; clone_size: once; d_call: TRBD2; v_call: TRBV19
cdr3_aa: CASSPLNGGAGAKNIQYF; cdr3_nt: TGTGCCAGCTCACCCCTGAACGGGGGGGCCGGGGCCAAAAACATTCAGTACTTC; j_call: TRBJ2-4; clone_size: .; d_call: TRBD2; v_call: TRBV18
cdr3_aa: CASSLASGSYNEQFF; cdr3_nt: TGTGCCAGCAGTCTTGCTAGCGGGAGCTACAATGAGCAGTTCTTC; j_call: TRBJ2-1; clone_size: .; d_call: TRBD2; v_call: TRBV27
cdr3_aa: CASSSPSLGGTGELFF; cdr3_nt: TGCGCCAGCAGCTCCCCCTCATTGGGGGGAACCGGGGAGCTGTTTTTT; j_call: TRBJ2-2; clone_size: .; d_call: .; v_call: TRBV5-1
cdr3_aa: CASRTARGRSYGYTF; cdr3_nt: TGTGCCAGCAGGACCGCCAGGGGGCGTTCCTATGGCTACACCTTC; j_call: TRBJ1-2; clone_size: .; d_call: TRBD1; v_call: TRBV2